The clone carrying this T cell receptor (beta chain) was observed a handful of times. The V gene lost 5 bases and the J gene lost 1 base, with 11 bases spanning the gap. This CDR3 comprises 14 residues. Germline V gene sequence: CDR1 MDHEN, CDR2 SYDVKM. These data are taken from a study of OX40 agonist ivuxolimab in advanced cancers. TCRdb keeps only in-frame clones here, not all; method: immunoSEQ multiplex PCR. The sample contains 75,000 to 100,000 clones, approximately 88% of which appear only once. The chain couples TRBV28 to TRBJ1-1; a weak D match, TRBD1 (5 bases). This sequence originates from an adult with an advanced solid tumor such as melanoma, head and neck, liver or kidney cancer. The input for sequencing was CD4+ or CD8+ T cells sorted from blood, taken in a trial of the OX40 agonist ivuxolimab. The CDR3 spells CASSPPTGNTEAFF. CDR3 coding DNA: TGTGCCAGCAGTCCACCTACAGGGAACACTGAAGCTTTCTTT. Full variable domain (remainder filled in from reference TRBV28 and TRBJ1-1): DVKVTQSSRYLVKRTGEKVFLECVQDMDHENMFWYRQDPGLGLRLIYFSYDVKMKEKGDIPEGYSVSREKKERFSLILESASTNQTSMYLCASSPPTGNTEAFFGQGTRLTVV.